Below, 16 T cell receptor beta chains from the same sample are listed, as sequenced in a study of immune heterogeneity within non-small cell lung tumors. Multiplex PCR with 32 V and 13 J primers amplified TCR beta CDR3. MiXCR was run by TCRdb on the multiplex PCR reads, yielding one entry per CDR3 protein. Of 2,700 or so distinct CDR3 sequences listed, 15% to 20% were seen once; the top ten hold approximately 12%. The template consisted of bulk tumor genomic DNA, with 600 ng used per sample. Surgeons took several biopsies per primary tumor, spaced far apart, during surgery. Undergoing curative surgery were patients whose non-small cell lung cancer was untreated and newly diagnosed. Input material: lung tumor tissue. The receptors come from a woman aged 45-65 years with non-small cell lung cancer.

The chain links TRBV13 to TRBJ2-7; 9 bases map to TRBD2. CDR1 and CDR2 from the germline V gene are PRHDT and FYEKMQ (reference sequence). V dropped 8 bases and J dropped 0; count of bases not matched to a gene: 8. The CDR3 has 15 residues. CDR3 DNA: TGTGCCAGCTCCCAAGCGGGGGGTGTCTCCTACGAGCAGTACTTC. This codes for CASSQAGGVSYEQYF.

This clonotype is medium-sized by share. The rearrangement uses TRBV5-5 and TRBJ1-2; D remains unclear. CDR3 size: 13 residues. Germline loops: CDR1 SGHKS, CDR2 YYEKEE (reference sequence). Trimming took 2 bases from V and 1 from J, leaving 6 bases between them. The CDR3 region has the DNA TGTGCCAGCAGCTTCCCTGATAACTATGGCTACACCTTC. Protein: CASSFPDNYGYTF.

The chain's CDR3 is CASSLPLGRRSYGYTF. DNA of the CDR3: TGTGCCAGCTCACTACCGCTGGGGCGAAGATCCTATGGCTACACCTTC. The V call is TRBV18, the J call TRBJ1-2; D perhaps matches TRBD1 (5 bases). Germline assignment: CDR1 KGHSH and CDR2 LQKENI. This CDR3 has 16 residues. V was pared by 4 bases and J by 4 bases, with 19 bases between.

By proportion, this clonotype is large. This rearrangement joins TRBV10-2 to TRBJ1-6; no clear D. The germline V gene has CDR1 WSHSY and CDR2 SAAADI. Trimming shortened V by 0 bases and J by 1 base, and 7 bases separated the two germline ends. The CDR3 runs 16 residues. DNA of the CDR3: TGCGCCAGCAGTGAGTCGATGGTTTCCTATAATTCACCCCTCCACTTT. Translated, it gives CASSESMVSYNSPLHF.

Points on this clonotype: This may be a read error: a much more frequent sequence differs by one nucleotide. V usage is TRBV20-1 and J usage is TRBJ1-5, with no clear D. The CDR3 sequence is 13 residues long. Germline CDR1 DFQATT, CDR2 SNEGSKA (reference sequence). The V end lost 3 bases, the J end lost 2 bases, and 8 bases lay between the germline ends. CDR3: CSASRHRNQPQHF. The DNA for the CDR3 is TGCAGTGCTAGTCGGCATCGCAATCAGCCCCAGCATTTT.

By share, this clonotype ranks as medium-sized. The J gene is TRBJ2-7, the V gene TRBV29-1; possibly TRBD1 or TRBD2 for D (5 bases each). CDR3 length: 14 residues. Germline values: CDR1 SQVTM, CDR2 ANQGSEA. The V gene lost 6 bases and the J gene lost 5 bases, with 20 bases spanning the gap. CDR3 in amino acids: CSVLGTSGTNEQYF. CDR3 bases: TGCAGCGTGTTGGGGACGAGCGGTACGAACGAGCAGTACTTC.

On this clonotype: A much larger clone differs by one base, so this may be a read error. V and J are TRBV7-9 and TRBJ2-3; TRBD2 aligns across 8 bases. The CDR3 totals 14 residues. CDR1 and CDR2 from the germline V gene are SEHNR and FQNEAQ (reference sequence). CDR3 DNA sequence: TGTGCCGGCAGCCGGACTAGCTCTCCAGATACGCAGTATTTT. This codes for CAGSRTSSPDTQYF.

By share, this clonotype ranks as medium-sized. This sequence joins TRBV19 and TRBJ2-3; a possible D gene is TRBD1 (5 bases). The V and J ends lost 9 bases and 0 bases respectively, with 7 bases between them. CDR3 length: 12 amino acids. Germline-derived CDR1 and CDR2 are LNHDA and SQIVND (reference sequence). CDR3 sequence: CASTGSTDTQYF. CDR3 nucleotide sequence: TGTGCCAGCACAGGTAGCACAGATACGCAGTATTTT.

This clonotype is labeled medium-sized. The V gene is TRBV20-1, the J gene TRBJ1-2; TRBD1 agrees at 8 bases. In germline, CDR1 is DFQATT, CDR2 SNEGSKA (reference sequence). V gave up 5 bases and J gave up 3 bases; unmatched junction bases: 5. The CDR3 length is 13 residues. The CDR3, as DNA: TGCAGTGCTCCACTGGACAGGGACTATGGCTACACCTTC. This codes for CSAPLDRDYGYTF.

In its sample, this clonotype is medium-sized. This rearrangement joins TRBV11-1 to TRBJ1-2; D possibly corresponds to TRBD1 (5 bases). The CDR3 is 13 amino acids. CDR1 is SGHAT, CDR2 FQDESV, per germline (reference sequence). Trimming took 1 base from V and 7 from J, leaving 10 bases between them. CDR3 nucleotides: TGTGCCAGCAGCTTAGAGGGGACGGTTGGCTACACCTTC. Translated: CASSLEGTVGYTF.

Within the sample, this clonotype is medium-sized (0.01 to 0.1%). The chain carries TRBV6-2 or TRBV6-3 and TRBJ2-2; the D gene is possibly TRBD2 (6 bases). The CDR3 runs 15 residues. In germline, CDR1 is MNHEY, CDR2 SVGEGT. V lost 5 bases to trimming and J lost 0 bases, with 10 bases between them. The CDR3 nucleotides read TGTGCCAGCAGTCCTGGGACTGCGAACACCGGGGAGCTGTTTTTT. This gives the protein CASSPGTANTGELFF.

As to this clonotype: Mismatch with germline at one junction end may stem from a read error. The J gene is TRBJ2-3, the V gene TRBV28; D remains unclear. CDR3 length equals 15 residues. The V gene's germline CDR1 is MDHEN and CDR2 SYDVKM. CDR3 loop: CAISFPPASTDTQYF. The CDR3 DNA reads TGTGCCATCAGTTTCCCGCCAGCAAGCACAGATACGCAGTATTTT.

This clonotype is termed medium-sized. The rearrangement links TRBV20-1 to TRBJ1-5, with a tentative D call TRBD1 (5 bases). V lost 8 bases and J lost 6, with 17 bases in between. This CDR3 spans 13 amino acids. CDR1 and CDR2 (germline): DFQATT, SNEGSKA (reference sequence). This chain's CDR3 is CSTWGGIGQPQHF. CDR3 DNA: TGCAGTACCTGGGGGGGAATCGGTCAGCCCCAGCATTTT.

Relative to its sample, this clonotype is medium-sized (0.01 to 0.1%). Lacking the conserved final phenylalanine or tryptophan, this CDR3 likely reflects a read error. The limits of the CDR3 on the DNA are not certain, so only TCRdb's listed CDR3 is given. The chain combines TRBV6-5 with TRBJ1-1; the D segment call TRBD1 is taken from the table without a DNA check. Both ends counted, the CDR3 spans 13 residues. Per germline, CDR1 MNHEY and CDR2 SVGAGI. CDR3 protein: CASSYSPGQAVRM.

This clonotype qualifies as medium-sized (0.01 to 0.1%). The chain carries TRBV4-1 and TRBJ2-1; D perhaps matches TRBD2 (6 bases). V was shortened by 1 base and J by 9 bases, with 19 bases between the two germline ends. Germline loops: CDR1 MGHRA, CDR2 YSYEKL. CDR3 length: 16 residues. Here the CDR3 reads CASSQAVAGPTAEQFF. DNA for the CDR3: TGCGCCAGCAGCCAAGCCGTTGCGGGACCGACAGCTGAGCAGTTCTTC.

This clonotype qualifies as medium-sized. The rearrangement uses TRBV3-1 and TRBJ2-7; D not resolved. Trimming cost V 2 bases and J 5 bases, with 10 bases left between them. The CDR3 consists of 13 residues. Germline CDR1 is LGHDT and CDR2 is YNNKEL (reference sequence). Written as DNA, the CDR3 is TGTGCCAGCAGCCAATATCAATGGGACGAGCAGTACTTC. It specifies CASSQYQWDEQYF.